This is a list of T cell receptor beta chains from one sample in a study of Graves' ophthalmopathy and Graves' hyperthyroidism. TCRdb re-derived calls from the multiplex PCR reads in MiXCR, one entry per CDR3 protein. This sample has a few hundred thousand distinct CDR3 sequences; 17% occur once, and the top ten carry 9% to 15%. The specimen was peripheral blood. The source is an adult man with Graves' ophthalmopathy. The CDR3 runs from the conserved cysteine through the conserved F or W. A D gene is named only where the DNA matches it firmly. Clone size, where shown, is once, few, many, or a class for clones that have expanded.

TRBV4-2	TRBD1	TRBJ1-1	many	TGTGCCAGCAGCCAAGCCGGACAGGGGGGTGCTTTCTTT	CASSQAGQGGAFF
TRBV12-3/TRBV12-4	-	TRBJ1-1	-	TGTGCCAGCAGTTACCCAGGGAGAACTGAAGCTTTCTTT	CASSYPGRTEAFF
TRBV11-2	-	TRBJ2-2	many	TGTGCCAGCAGCCCCAAACGGACCAGGAACACCGGGGAGCTGTTTTTT	CASSPKRTRNTGELFF
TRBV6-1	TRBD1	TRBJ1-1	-	TGTGCCAGCAGTCCAGACAGGGGTGAAGCTTTCTTT	CASSPDRGEAFF
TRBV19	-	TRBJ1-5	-	TGTGCCAGTAGTATTCGGGGACCTCTCAGTCAGCCCCAGCATTTT	CASSIRGPLSQPQHF
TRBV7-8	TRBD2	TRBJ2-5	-	TGTGCCAGCAGCATCGGGACTAGCGGGGGGGAGACCCAGTACTTC	CASSIGTSGGETQYF
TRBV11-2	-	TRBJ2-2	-	TGTGCCAGCAGCAGCAATCTCTTGAACACTGGGGAGCCGTTTTTT	CASSSNLLNTGEPFF
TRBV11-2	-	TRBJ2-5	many	TGTGCCAGCAACCGCGAGGAGGAAGAGACCCAGTACTTC	CASNREEEETQYF
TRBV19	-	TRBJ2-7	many	TGTGCCAGTAGTATAGCAAGCCTCCGCGAGCAGTACTTC	CASSIASLREQYF
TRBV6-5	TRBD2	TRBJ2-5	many	TGTGCCAGCAGTCCCTCCCGCGGGGGGGTGGAGACCCAGTACTTC	CASSPSRGGVETQYF
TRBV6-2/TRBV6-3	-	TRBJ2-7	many	TGTGCCAGCAGTTTTGGCAAATGGCAGTACTTC	CASSFGKWQYF
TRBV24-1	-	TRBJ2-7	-	TGTGCCACACAAGGTCAGGGGCCGGACGAGCAGTACTTC	CATQGQGPDEQYF
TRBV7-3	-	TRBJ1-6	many	TGTGCCAGCAGCACGGACAGACTTTCACCCCTCCACTTT	CASSTDRLSPLHF
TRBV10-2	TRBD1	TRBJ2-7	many	TGCGCCAGCAGTGACATCGGGACAGGGGACTACGAGCAGTACTTC	CASSDIGTGDYEQYF
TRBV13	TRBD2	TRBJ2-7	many	TGTGCCAGCAGCTTAGGAGTCGAGCGGGGGCCTTCCTACGAGCAGTACTTC	CASSLGVERGPSYEQYF
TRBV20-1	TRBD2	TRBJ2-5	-	TGCAGTGCCGGGACTAGCGGGGGCCCATGGGAGACCCAGTACTTC	CSAGTSGGPWETQYF
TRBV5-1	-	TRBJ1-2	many	TGCGCCAGCAGCGGTGGGGACGCACGAAGCTATGGCTACACCTTC	CASSGGDARSYGYTF
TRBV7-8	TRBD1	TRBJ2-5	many	TGTGCCAGCAGCTGGGACAGGGGAGAGACCCAGTACTTC	CASSWDRGETQYF
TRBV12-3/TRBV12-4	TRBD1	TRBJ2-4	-	TGTGCCAGCAGCCCCTGGGACAGCCTGGGAGCCAAAAACATTCAGTACTTC	CASSPWDSLGAKNIQYF
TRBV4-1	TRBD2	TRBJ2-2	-	TGCGCCAGCAGTCTAGCGGGGGGGCCTGTCGGGGAGCTGTTTTTT	CASSLAGGPVGELFF
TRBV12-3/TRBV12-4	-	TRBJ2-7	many	TGTGCCAGCAGTTTGAGCCAAAGCTACGAGCAGTACTTC	CASSLSQSYEQYF
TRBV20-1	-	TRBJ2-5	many	TGCAGTGCTCGAAGGGTGGGCCAAGAGACCCAGTACTTC	CSARRVGQETQYF
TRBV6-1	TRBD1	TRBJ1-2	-	TGTGCCAGCAGTCGTATTCTGGGACAGGGGTTCAGCGGCTACACCTTC	CASSRILGQGFSGYTF
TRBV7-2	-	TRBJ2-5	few	TGTGCCAGCAGGGAGGCACTACAAGAGACCCAGTACTTC	CASREALQETQYF
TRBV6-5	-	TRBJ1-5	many	TGTGCCAGCACCCGAGGTGGACAGCCCCAGCATTTT	CASTRGGQPQHF
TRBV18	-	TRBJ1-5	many	TGTGCCAGCTCACGCGTCAGGGGCGGCAATCAGCCCCAGCATTTT	CASSRVRGGNQPQHF
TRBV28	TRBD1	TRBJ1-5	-	TGTGCCAGCAGTACGGGACAGCTTTTTGGTAGCAATCAGCCCCAGCATTTT	CASSTGQLFGSNQPQHF
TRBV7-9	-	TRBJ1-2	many	TGTGCCAGCAGCCTTGGGAGTTACTATGGCTACACCTTC	CASSLGSYYGYTF
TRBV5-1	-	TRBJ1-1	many	TGCGCCAGCAGCTATGGAACAGCGACTGAAGCTTTCTTT	CASSYGTATEAFF
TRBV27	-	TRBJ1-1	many	TGTGCCAGCAGTCCCATAACGGGCCTAAACCCTGAAGCTTTCTTT	CASSPITGLNPEAFF
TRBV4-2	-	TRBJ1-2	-	TGTGCCAGCAGCCATGCTAAGGGGGTGTTCTATGGCTACACCTTC	CASSHAKGVFYGYTF
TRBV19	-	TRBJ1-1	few	TGTGCCAGTAGTTCCCACTCAGAAGCTTTCTTT	CASSSHSEAFF
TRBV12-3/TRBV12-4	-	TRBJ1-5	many	TGTGCCAGCAGGTCTCGGGGCAATCAGCCCCAGCATTTT	CASRSRGNQPQHF
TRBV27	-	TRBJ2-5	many	TGTGCCAGCAGTTTATTGTCTAGGCGGGAGACCCAGTACTTC	CASSLLSRRETQYF
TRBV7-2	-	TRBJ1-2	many	TGTGCCAGCGGCACAGGTCAGAGAAATGGCTACACCTTC	CASGTGQRNGYTF
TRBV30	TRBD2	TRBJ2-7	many	TGTGCCTGGAGTGACACTACGGGGGGGGACGAGCAGTACTTC	CAWSDTTGGDEQYF
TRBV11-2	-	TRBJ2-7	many	TGTGCCAGCAGCTTAGCGGTTAACGAGCAGTACTTC	CASSLAVNEQYF
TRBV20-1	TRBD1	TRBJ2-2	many	TGCAGTGCTAGAACGACAGGGGGCGTCACCGGGGAGCTGTTTTTT	CSARTTGGVTGELFF
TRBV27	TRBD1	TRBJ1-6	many	TGTGCCAGCAGTTTTATCCAGGGGGCTCTCTATAATTCACCCCTCCACTTT	CASSFIQGALYNSPLHF
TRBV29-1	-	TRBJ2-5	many	TGCAGCGTTCAACCGGGACCAGAGTACTTC	CSVQPGPEYF
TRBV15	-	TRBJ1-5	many	TGTGCCACCAGCAGAGATCTGGGCAGAATGGCTCAGCCCCAGCATTTT	CATSRDLGRMAQPQHF
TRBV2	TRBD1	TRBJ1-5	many	TGTGCCAGCAGAGGGACAGGCGGGCCCCAGCATTTT	CASRGTGGPQHF
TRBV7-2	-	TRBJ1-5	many	TGTGCCAGCAGCACCGAGGGGTACAGAAATCAGCCCCAGCATTTT	CASSTEGYRNQPQHF
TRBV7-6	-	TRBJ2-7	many	TGTGCCAGCAGCTTATATGTCACAGGGGGGGCATCCGAGCAGTACTTC	CASSLYVTGGASEQYF
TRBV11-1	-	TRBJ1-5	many	TGTGCCAGCAGCTTAGGTCCACAGGGTATAAGAGATCAGCCCCAGCATTTT	CASSLGPQGIRDQPQHF
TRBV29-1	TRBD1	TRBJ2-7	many	TGCAGCGTCCAGGGGGCACTTGCCTACGAGCAGTACTTC	CSVQGALAYEQYF
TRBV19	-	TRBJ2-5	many	TGTGCCAGTAGTAGTCAGGGTTGGGGCGAACAAGAGACCCAGTACTTC	CASSSQGWGEQETQYF
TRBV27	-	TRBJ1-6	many	TGTGCCAGCAGAGAAACACCGGACAGACGGAATTCACCCCTCCACTTT	CASRETPDRRNSPLHF
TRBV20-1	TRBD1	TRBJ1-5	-	TGCAGTGCGAAGTCAGGGGGCGTCAATCAGCCCCAGCATTTT	CSAKSGGVNQPQHF